This T cell receptor beta chain stems from a study of cytomegalovirus exposure and HLA in healthy donors (dated by TCRdb to the late 2010s). In terms of the full investigation: According to an earlier analysis of a few hundred of the donors, about 179 million T cells yielded roughly 100 million unique TCR beta sequences and about 300 Gb of sequence data. An early release covering some 640 HLA-typed donors comprised about 290 gigabases of sequencing data and 85 million to 100 million unique TCR sequences. Among the approximately 420 genotyped donors, about 85% belonged to the genetic ancestry cluster associated with self-reported Caucasian donors. The study aimed to test whether cataloging public T cell receptors could reveal signatures of past pathogen exposure. The study used immunosequencing to profile the T cell repertoires of about 670 subjects and linked those repertoires to cytomegalovirus serostatus. A separate validation cohort of 100 to 150 different subjects was used in addition to the approximately 670-subject first cohort. To predict cytomegalovirus infection status, the study combined high-throughput TCR immunosequencing, statistical association of individual TCRs with disease status, and machine learning. A later analysis re-analyzed previously published TCR beta repertoires from several hundred donors and added high-resolution HLA genotyping to study TCR occurrence patterns. Rather than drawing on any new phenotypic data, the later analysis identified candidate immune exposures from TCR beta sequences and the way those sequences occurred across donors. In an earlier analysis of more than 550 of the donors, high-throughput TCR beta sequencing was used to judge whether each TCR beta V gene segment behaved as functional or pseudogenic. Donor age, sex, ethnicity and CMV serostatus were compiled together with the repertoire data. A later genetic analysis took genome-wide SNP genotypes for about 55% of the 666 donors and used that subset as a discovery cohort. Every discovery cohort repertoire had been produced on one sequencing platform. Class I and class II HLA loci were covered by the typing at four-digit resolution. The number of donors typed differed by locus, with about 629-630 for A, B, C, DRB1 and DQB1, about 500 for DQA1, nearly 610 for DPA1, and roughly 450 for DPB1. Several DR-DQ haplotypes were treated as single units for association and clustering because of strong linkage in the cohort. Among almost 400 genotyped donors of the cohort, an average of 235,054 unique TCR beta nucleotide sequences were sequenced per donor, roughly a sixth of them non-productive.

The protocol used for the library was the immunoSEQ multiplex PCR assay. For the multiplex PCR, a mixture combining 60 forward primers for TCR Vbeta segments and 13 reverse primers for TCR Jbeta segments was used. A multiplex PCR assay on genomic DNA amplified the CDR3 region of rearranged TCR beta genes. The Illumina HiSeq System was used to sequence the amplified TCR beta libraries as 87-base-pair reads. Under the source paper's analysis protocol: In a later analysis, tens of millions of unique TCR beta chains were counted across the 650 to 700 repertoires, and approximately 11 million of these chains were shared by at least two donors. Raw reads were error-corrected and collapsed into unique sequences with a nearest-neighbor algorithm that merged closely related sequences to remove PCR and sequencing errors. V, D and J gene segments were assigned by aligning CDR3 sequences to IMGT reference sequences. For a sequence to be retained, at least a six-nucleotide match to both a V gene segment and a J gene segment was required. A rearrangement counted as productive if the CDR3 had no stop codons and remained in frame with V and J, and every other rearrangement counted as non-productive. Following IMGT convention, CDR3 was defined as the stretch from the second conserved V-encoded cysteine to the conserved J-encoded phenylalanine. Sequences without an unambiguous match to a single V gene segment were excluded from the earlier analysis of approximately 560 of the donors. In an earlier analysis of several hundred of the donors, V segments were called functional above 56.7% productive rearrangements and were called segregating when the between-donor standard deviation exceeded 5%. A statistical classification framework was built to diagnose cytomegalovirus status from the catalog of TCR beta chain sequences. V and J gene assignment, in a later analysis, came from comparing TCR nucleotide sequences with IMGT/GENE-DB human TR gene sequences. In a later analysis, CDR3 sequences and most-parsimonious VDJ recombination scenarios were assigned using the TCRdist pipeline. A later analysis defined each TCR beta chain by its CDR3 amino acid sequence plus V-gene family, and excluded reads lacking a unique V-gene family. To address suspected cross-contamination and a sequencing artifact, a later analysis removed over 500 highly shared, low-generation-probability nucleotide sequences. In a later analysis, a clonal expansion index for each public chain was calculated from normalized within-repertoire ranks of inferred template counts. In a later analysis, generation probabilities were computed with a VDJ recombination model fitted to out-of-frame rearrangements, and the resulting probabilities were checked against IGoR. In a later analysis, hypergeometric tests were used to score TCR-TCR, TCR-HLA and TCR-CMV co-occurrence, with a repertoire-size bias correction applied to TCR pairs. To estimate false discovery rates, a later analysis permuted the HLA or CMV assignments 20 times. In a later analysis, co-occurring TCRs were grouped using DBSCAN, with TCRdist sequence similarity added in when clustering inside HLA-allele-positive subsets. For co-occurrence clustering, repertoires with fewer than 30,000 or more than 120,000 public chains were excluded, along with a handful of repertoires with anomalous nucleotide sharing. TCRdb holds this immuneACCESS table with in-frame rearrangements only. Some clones are missing; in checked studies, unresolved V genes explain under half, and the rest has no known cause. V and J calls and clone size are as listed in that table; D and trimming were resolved from the DNA. The sample table records approximately 140,000 clones; approximately 85% of these occur just once. The biggest ten clones account for about 1.5% of the sample.

In total, roughly 670 healthy bone marrow donors made up the cohort. At the time of sampling, all cohort members were nominally healthy, though unrecorded immune exposures were likely present. The donor was CMV seronegative and belonged to the group of 352 seronegative cohort members. Every donor gave a peripheral blood sample, and the peripheral blood mononuclear cells from that sample were used for TCR beta sequencing. Genomic DNA was extracted from the blood cell samples with the Qiagen DNeasy Blood Extraction Kit. Here V drops 4 bases and J drops 8 bases, and the junction holds 8 bases not matched to any gene. The CDR3 numbers 13 residues from cysteine through phenylalanine. The read is trimmed to its CDR3 DNA, 39 bases read in frame from base 1. From the germline V gene, CDR1 is SGHDT and CDR2 is YYEEEE. This clone was counted between two and nine times. Its recognized antigen is unknown. It has no much larger one-base neighbor in the sample; base qualities were not kept.

The study at large found these results: A cluster of highly shared sequence variants was judged likely to represent a technical artifact of the sequencing pipeline. Because HLA typing was missing for some donors at each locus, association tests included only the typed subset. It was suggested by the authors that the approach could potentially be generalized to other disease states and immunological phenotypes. A further reported finding was that TCR beta sequences accurately predicted the HLA-A and HLA-B alleles for most subjects in the first cohort. CMV serostatus was the only immune exposure information available for the cohort. V-gene and J-gene trimming of TCR beta chains was associated with a missense DCLRE1C variant in a later genetic analysis, and the association was replicated in an independent cohort. Seventeen rarely observed V segments, including chromosome 9 orphons, were excluded from the earlier analysis of just under 600 of the donors because counts were too low. Specific HLA alleles were associated with roughly 17,000 TCR beta sequences at a false discovery rate of 0.05 in a later analysis. The classifier was reported to diagnose cytomegalovirus status with high specificity and sensitivity in both the original and validation cohorts. Across donors, most TCR sequences were observed very rarely, whereas some public TCRs were present in many individuals. In a later analysis, most CMV-associated TCR beta chains were found to appear HLA-restricted, with HLA associations seemingly driven largely by CMV exposure. The presence/absence analyses assumed that sequencing depth was roughly uniform across donors, and that assumption may not be true. Broadly in line with IMGT annotations, most TCR beta V segments showed up in productive rearrangements about 87% or about 30% of the time in an earlier analysis of approximately 600 of the donors. Several of the top co-occurrence clusters appeared to be linked to parvovirus B19, influenza, CMV and Epstein-Barr virus, according to a later analysis. The study gave a list of over 150 TCR beta chains associated with cytomegalovirus. Linkage disequilibrium might explain the correlated functional status among segregating V segments, but an unknown experimental factor could not be ruled out. A later analysis found that TCR association rates varied across HLA loci, with DRB1 alleles showing the most associated TCRs and HLA-C alleles the fewest. Strong co-occurrence of HLA alleles, especially DR and DQ, made assigning TCR associations to individual alleles difficult. In a later analysis, HLA-associated TCR beta chains showed more clonal expansion and lower generation probabilities than non-associated chains that were equally common. In a later genetic analysis, fewer N-insertions in productive TCRs were reported among donors in an Asian-associated ancestry cluster than the roughly 700-donor mean. Only TCR beta chains were sequenced in this cohort, and the absence of alpha or paired-chain data limited detectable features. Because the 87-base-pair reads could not distinguish some IMGT-functional V segments, including TRBV6-2 and TRBV6-3, those segments were excluded. In vitro tests confirmed that a few of the cytomegalovirus-associated TCR beta chains recognize cytomegalovirus antigens.

The sample was PBMCs. This TCR was recovered from a boy aged 5-17 years in good health and CMV-seronegative. Recombination joined TRBV5-6 with TRBJ1-2; 7 junctional bases match TRBD1. The nucleotide sequence is TGTGCCAGCAGCCCCGACAGGGTCTGGGGCTACACCTTC. It translates to CASSPDRVWGYTF.